This T cell receptor (beta chain) is from a study of OX40 agonist ivuxolimab in advanced cancers. A word on this clone: Its matching antigen is unknown.

Using immunoSEQ multiplex PCR, the repertoire was profiled, and TCRdb retains in-frame clones only, with some absent. The data show 30,000 to 35,000 clones, over 85% seen once. The study's findings and limits: Low normalized T-cell clonal expansion was also seen in some nonresponders. In CD8+ T cells, expanded clones were on average more numerous than in CD4+.

The germline V gene has CDR1 MRHNA and CDR2 SNTAGT. V lost 3 bases to trimming and J lost 6 bases; unmatched junction nucleotides: 3. The CDR3 has 14 residues. The sequencing here drew on CD4+ or CD8+ T cells sorted from blood, taken in a trial of the OX40 agonist ivuxolimab. The receptor's source is an adult with an advanced solid tumor such as melanoma, head and neck, liver or kidney cancer. The rearrangement uses TRBV6-4 and TRBJ1-1, with 11 bases lining up with TRBD1. The CDR3 spells CASSEGQGVSEAFF. Here the CDR3 DNA reads TGTGCCAGCAGTGAGGGACAGGGGGTTTCTGAAGCTTTCTTT.